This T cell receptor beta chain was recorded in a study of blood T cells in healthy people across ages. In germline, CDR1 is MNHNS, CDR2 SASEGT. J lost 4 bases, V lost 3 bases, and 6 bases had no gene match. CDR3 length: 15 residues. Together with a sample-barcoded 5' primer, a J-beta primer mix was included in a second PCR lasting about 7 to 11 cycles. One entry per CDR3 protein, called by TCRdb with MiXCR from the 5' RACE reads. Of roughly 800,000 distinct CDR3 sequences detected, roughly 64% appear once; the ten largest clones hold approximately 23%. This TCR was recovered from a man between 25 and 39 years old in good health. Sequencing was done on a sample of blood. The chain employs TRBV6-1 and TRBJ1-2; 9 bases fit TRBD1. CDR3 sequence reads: CASSEGTGWAYGYTF. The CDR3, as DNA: TGTGCCAGCAGTGAGGGGACAGGGTGGGCCTATGGCTACACCTTC.